The present T cell receptor beta chain was sequenced within a study of blood T cell repertoires in COVID-19. Whole-study context: There were acute and convalescent COVID-19 samples, and they came from the United States, Italy and Spain. PBMCs, B-cell-depleted T cells, or T cells were the source of the cDNA or gDNA that made up the material.

This clone was counted between two and nine times. CDR1 and CDR2 (germline): MNHNS, SASEGT. This CDR3 has 14 residues. Trimming stripped 2 bases from V and 3 bases from J, with 11 bases between. Original processing methods: Amplification from reference gene primers served as the basis for estimated nucleated cell counts. Method: immunoSEQ multiplex PCR; TCRdb's copy keeps in-frame clones and lacks some. V and J calls and clone size follow that table, whereas D and trimming were derived from the DNA. The repertoire consists of 190,000 or so clones, with around 85% occurring once and the leading ten covering roughly 14%.

The rearrangement uses TRBV6-1 and TRBJ2-7, with unresolved D. Sequenced material: peripheral blood. The TCR comes from a man in his forties or fifties who had recovered from COVID-19. The CDR3: CASSEPQLFYEQYF. The DNA for the CDR3 is TGTGCCAGCAGTGAACCCCAATTGTTCTACGAGCAGTACTTC.